These T cell receptor beta chains were read from a single sample in a study of blood T cell repertoires in COVID-19. Assay used: immunoSEQ multiplex PCR; TCRdb lists only in-frame clones, some missing. The sample has about 230,000 clones, 80% to 90% seen once. Sequencing was performed on peripheral blood. These receptors came from a man aged 40-49 years with acute or convalescent COVID-19. Each CDR3 is given with its conserved first and last residue. The D gene is left open where the match is weak. Size tells how often a clone was seen (once, few, many) or the class of an expanded clone, and some rows leave it out.

abundance	v_gene	j_gene	d_gene	CDR3aa	CDR3nt
NA	TRBV6-5	TRBJ2-3	NA	CASRPGGQDTQYF	TGTGCCAGCAGACCCGGGGGGCAAGATACGCAGTATTTT
NA	TRBV10-3	TRBJ2-3	TRBD2	CAILSGAADTQYF	TGTGCCATCCTTAGCGGGGCCGCAGATACGCAGTATTTT
NA	TRBV6-5	TRBJ1-4	NA	CASSYGDKLFF	TGTGCCAGCAGTTACGGAGACAAACTGTTTTTT
NA	TRBV5-1	TRBJ2-5	NA	CASSLKSGAQYF	TGCGCCAGCAGCTTGAAGTCGGGGGCCCAGTACTTC
NA	TRBV5-1	TRBJ1-1	NA	CASSLSGPPLNTEAFF	TGCGCCAGCAGCTTGTCAGGCCCACCCTTGAACACTGAAGCTTTCTTT
NA	TRBV7-2	TRBJ1-3	NA	CASSLVGGSRNTIYF	TGTGCCAGCAGCTTAGTGGGGGGTAGTAGAAACACCATATATTTT
NA	TRBV19	TRBJ1-1	TRBD1	CASSIDRGVGEAFF	TGTGCCAGTAGTATCGACAGGGGTGTAGGTGAAGCTTTCTTT
NA	TRBV5-1	TRBJ1-2	TRBD1	CTSTTRGQNGYTF	TGCACCAGCACCACCAGGGGGCAAAATGGCTACACCTTC
NA	TRBV2	TRBJ1-1	NA	CASSADRNTEAFF	TGTGCCAGCAGTGCGGACAGGAACACTGAAGCTTTCTTT
NA	TRBV5-6	TRBJ2-1	TRBD1	CASSHEENRDSALGEQFF	TGTGCCAGCAGCCACGAGGAGAACCGGGACAGCGCCCTTGGTGAGCAGTTCTTC
NA	TRBV6-5	TRBJ2-1	TRBD2	CASSYSKGGGPDEQFF	TGTGCCAGCAGTTACTCGAAGGGCGGGGGGCCGGATGAGCAGTTCTTC
NA	TRBV7-3	TRBJ2-5	TRBD2	CASSLLAGDIGTQYF	TGTGCCAGCAGCCTACTAGCGGGGGACATAGGGACCCAGTACTTC
NA	TRBV25-1	TRBJ2-2	TRBD1	CASSEHTGGANTGELFF	TGTGCCAGCAGTGAACATACAGGGGGCGCGAACACCGGGGAGCTGTTTTTT
once	TRBV5-1	TRBJ2-2	NA	CASRLLFVQGEGGTGELFF	TGCGCCAGCAGACTCTTATTTGTTCAGGGGGAAGGAGGGACCGGGGAGCTGTTTTTT
NA	TRBV5-1	TRBJ1-1	NA	CASSPNSGNTEAFF	TGCGCCAGCAGCCCCAACTCGGGGAACACTGAAGCTTTCTTT
once	TRBV11-1	TRBJ2-3	TRBD2	CASSFGGTTGDTQYF	TGTGCCAGCAGCTTCGGAGGGACTACTGGAGATACGCAGTATTTT
few	TRBV6-5	TRBJ1-1	NA	CASSYHRELTEAFF	TGTGCCAGCAGTTACCACAGGGAGTTAACTGAAGCTTTCTTT
NA	TRBV2	TRBJ1-4	TRBD1	CASSGQGREKLFF	TGTGCCAGCAGCGGACAGGGTCGAGAAAAACTGTTTTTT
NA	TRBV11-2	TRBJ1-1	TRBD1	CASSSRQGGMNTEAFF	TGTGCCAGCAGCTCCCGACAGGGGGGGATGAACACTGAAGCTTTCTTT
NA	TRBV28	TRBJ1-2	TRBD1	CASSFLGDRDGYTF	TGTGCCAGCAGTTTCTTAGGGGACAGGGATGGCTACACCTTC
NA	TRBV6-2/TRBV6-3	TRBJ1-5	NA	CASSSATRGEGNQPQHF	TGTGCCAGCAGTTCCGCGACCAGGGGAGAGGGCAATCAGCCCCAGCATTTT
NA	TRBV4-1	TRBJ1-2	NA	CASSHVDSPAYGYTF	TGCGCCAGCAGTCACGTCGACAGCCCAGCCTATGGCTACACCTTC
NA	TRBV28	TRBJ1-5	NA	CASSSAVAAQHF	TGTGCCAGCAGTTCCGCGGTGGCAGCCCAGCATTTT
once	TRBV29-1	TRBJ1-1	TRBD1	CSVEAGQGVMNTEAFF	TGCAGCGTTGAAGCGGGACAGGGCGTCATGAACACTGAAGCTTTCTTT
NA	TRBV9	TRBJ2-5	NA	CASSVGTAQETQYF	TGTGCCAGCAGCGTAGGGACAGCCCAAGAGACCCAGTACTTC
NA	TRBV6-1	TRBJ2-7	TRBD1	CASSEAGQGFGTYEQYF	TGTGCCAGCAGTGAAGCGGGACAGGGATTCGGGACCTACGAGCAGTACTTC
NA	TRBV19	TRBJ1-2	NA	CASSYSGIGGYTF	TGTGCCAGTAGTTATTCAGGGATCGGCGGCTACACCTTC
NA	TRBV5-8	TRBJ2-3	TRBD1	CASSSGTGEGDTQYF	TGTGCCAGCAGCTCGGGGACAGGGGAGGGAGATACGCAGTATTTT
NA	TRBV20-1	TRBJ2-4	NA	CSASLGGANIQYF	TGCAGTGCTAGTTTGGGGGGGGCGAACATTCAGTACTTC
NA	TRBV7-2	TRBJ1-2	TRBD1	CASSLGQGYHYGYTF	TGTGCCAGCAGCTTAGGACAGGGCTATCACTATGGCTACACCTTC
NA	TRBV29-1	TRBJ1-2	TRBD1	CSVASDRDVDGYTF	TGCAGCGTTGCCTCTGACAGGGACGTGGACGGCTACACCTTC
NA	TRBV15	TRBJ2-5	TRBD1	CATGPRTGLQETQYF	TGTGCCACCGGCCCGAGGACAGGTCTACAAGAGACCCAGTACTTC
NA	TRBV11-2	TRBJ1-4	TRBD1	CASSSGTDRDFKAHEKLFF	TGTGCCAGCAGCTCCGGAACGGACAGGGATTTCAAAGCTCATGAAAAACTGTTTTTT
NA	TRBV29-1	TRBJ1-2	NA	CSASVGLRYGYTF	TGCAGCGCCTCAGTGGGCCTGCGCTATGGCTACACCTTC
NA	TRBV7-3	TRBJ2-2	NA	CASSLKGLGNTGELFF	TGTGCCAGCAGCTTAAAGGGGTTAGGGAACACCGGGGAGCTGTTTTTT
NA	TRBV11-2	TRBJ2-3	TRBD2	CASSLAGGLADTQYF	TGTGCCAGCAGCTTAGCGGGGGGGCTCGCAGATACGCAGTATTTT
few	TRBV7-8	TRBJ1-3	NA	CASSQRHLDSGNTIYF	TGTGCCAGCAGCCAACGACACTTAGACTCTGGAAACACCATATATTTT
once	TRBV7-6	TRBJ2-3	NA	CASSSGGGAGTDTQYF	TGTGCCAGCAGCTCAGGTGGGGGGGCCGGCACAGATACGCAGTATTTT
NA	TRBV6-5	TRBJ1-2	NA	CASRVRGHYGYTF	TGTGCCAGCAGGGTCAGGGGTCACTATGGCTACACCTTC
NA	TRBV27	TRBJ2-7	NA	CASSLGGGYLPYEQYF	TGTGCCAGCAGTTTAGGTGGGGGCTATCTTCCCTACGAGCAGTACTTC
NA	TRBV5-5	TRBJ1-2	NA	CASSAYGGDLTYGYTF	TGTGCCAGCAGCGCCTACGGGGGGGATTTAACCTATGGCTACACCTTC
few	TRBV6-5	TRBJ1-2	TRBD1	CASSNAGTGFGYTF	TGTGCCAGCAGTAACGCCGGGACAGGGTTTGGCTACACCTTC
NA	TRBV5-5	TRBJ2-5	NA	CASSLGQIQETQYF	TGTGCCAGCAGCTTGGGTCAGATCCAAGAGACCCAGTACTTC
once	TRBV6-6	TRBJ2-1	TRBD2	CASRLAGPYNEQFF	TGTGCCAGCAGACTAGCGGGACCCTACAATGAGCAGTTCTTC
NA	TRBV9	TRBJ2-3	TRBD1	CASSPHGQGLTDTQYF	TGTGCCAGCAGCCCACACGGACAGGGTTTAACAGATACGCAGTATTTT
NA	TRBV5-6	TRBJ1-1	NA	CASSLSAVGGTEAFF	TGTGCCAGCAGCTTGTCGGCGGTCGGGGGCACTGAAGCTTTCTTT
NA	TRBV20-1	TRBJ1-1	NA	CSATFNSEAFF	TGCAGTGCAACCTTCAACTCGGAAGCTTTCTTT
once	TRBV2	TRBJ1-1	NA	CASSEAGGKAFF	TGTGCCAGCAGTGAAGCCGGCGGTAAGGCTTTCTTT
NA	TRBV5-6	TRBJ2-5	NA	CASSLDRAETQYF	TGTGCCAGCAGCTTGGACAGGGCGGAGACCCAGTACTTC
NA	TRBV6-5	TRBJ1-2	TRBD1	CASARQGADYGYTF	TGTGCCAGCGCCAGACAGGGGGCTGACTATGGCTACACCTTC
NA	TRBV18	TRBJ1-2	NA	CASSQRTDALDTNYGYTF	TGTGCCAGCTCCCAGAGGACAGATGCATTAGATACTAACTATGGCTACACCTTC
NA	TRBV28	TRBJ2-7	TRBD2	CASSTSGGPTALYEQYF	TGTGCCAGCAGTACTAGCGGGGGCCCCACCGCGTTATACGAGCAGTACTTC
NA	TRBV5-1	TRBJ1-4	TRBD1	CASSLGTGADEKLFF	TGCGCCAGCAGCTTAGGGACAGGGGCTGATGAAAAACTGTTTTTT